These 2 T cell receptor beta chains came from one sample sequenced in a study of blood T cells in healthy people across ages. Primers used in a second PCR of roughly 7 to 12 cycles were a sample-barcoded 5' primer and a J-beta primer mix. TCRdb recomputed calls from the 5' RACE reads with MiXCR, one row per CDR3 protein. The data hold 1.2 million to 1.5 million distinct CDR3 sequences, with around 39% observed a single time. Sequenced sample: blood. Receptors originate from a woman between 18 and 29 years old in good health.

The chain joins TRBV20-1 to TRBJ1-6, with TRBD1 as a possible D gene (6 bases). V was trimmed by 6 bases and J by 7 bases, leaving 13 bases between them. The CDR3 sequence is 13 residues long. Germline V CDR1 and CDR2: DFQATT, SNEGSKA (reference sequence). The CDR3 DNA reads TGCAGTGCCCGCGACAGGCCAAATTCACCCCTCCACTTT. This gives the protein CSARDRPNSPLHF.

The rearrangement joins TRBV20-1 to TRBJ2-7, with 7 nucleotides matching TRBD2. This CDR3 has 14 residues. The germline V gene has CDR1 DFQATT and CDR2 SNEGSKA (reference sequence). The V gene end was trimmed by 6 bases and the J gene end by 5 bases; junction bases not matched to a gene: 13. In nucleotides, the CDR3 is TGCAGTGCGAAATCCGGGACTAATCTAAACGAGCAGTACTTC. This encodes CSAKSGTNLNEQYF.